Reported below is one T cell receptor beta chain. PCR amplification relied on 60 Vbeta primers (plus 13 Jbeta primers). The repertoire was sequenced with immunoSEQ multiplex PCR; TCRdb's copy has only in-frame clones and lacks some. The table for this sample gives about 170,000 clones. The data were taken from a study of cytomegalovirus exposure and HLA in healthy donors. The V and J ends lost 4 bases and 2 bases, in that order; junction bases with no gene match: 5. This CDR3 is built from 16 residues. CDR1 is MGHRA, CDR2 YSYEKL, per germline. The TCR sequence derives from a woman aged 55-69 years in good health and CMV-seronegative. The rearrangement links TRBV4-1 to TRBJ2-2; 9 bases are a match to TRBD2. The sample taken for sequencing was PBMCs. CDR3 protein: CASSRRLADNTGELFF. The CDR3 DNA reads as TGCGCCAGCAGCCGGCGACTAGCGGACAACACCGGGGAGCTGTTTTTT.